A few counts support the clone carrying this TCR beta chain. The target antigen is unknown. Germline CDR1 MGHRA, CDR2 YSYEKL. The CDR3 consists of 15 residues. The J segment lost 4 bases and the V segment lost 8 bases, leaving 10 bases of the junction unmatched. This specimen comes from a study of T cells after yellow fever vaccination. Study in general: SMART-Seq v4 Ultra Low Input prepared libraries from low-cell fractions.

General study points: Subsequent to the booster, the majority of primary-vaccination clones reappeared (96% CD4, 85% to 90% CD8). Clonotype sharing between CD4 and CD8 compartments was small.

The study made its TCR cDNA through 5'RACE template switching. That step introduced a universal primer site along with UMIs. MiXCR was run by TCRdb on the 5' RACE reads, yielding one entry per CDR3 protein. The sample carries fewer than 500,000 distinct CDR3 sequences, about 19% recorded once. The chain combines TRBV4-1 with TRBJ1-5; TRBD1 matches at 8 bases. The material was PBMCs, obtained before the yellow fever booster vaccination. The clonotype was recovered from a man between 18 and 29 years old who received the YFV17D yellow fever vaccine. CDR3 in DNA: TGCGCCAGCGCCACGACAGGGGTTACGAATCAGCCCCAGCATTTT. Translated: CASATTGVTNQPQHF.